This TCR beta chain was retrieved from a study of blood T cell repertoires in COVID-19. At the level of the study: The analysed material was cDNA or gDNA that came from T cells, B-cell-depleted T cells, or PBMCs.

This CDR3 region has 14 residues. V dropped 7 bases and J dropped 3; count of bases not matched to a gene: 7. Per the germline V gene, CDR1 is SEHNR and CDR2 is FQNEAQ (reference sequence). Original methodology: Cell counts per sample came from amplifying reference gene primers. Using immunoSEQ multiplex PCR, the repertoire was profiled, and TCRdb retains in-frame clones only, with some absent. V and J calls and clone size are copied from that table; D and trimming were computed from the DNA. The sample holds about 100,000 clones, 75% to 90% seen once. Material for sequencing was peripheral blood. The clonotype was recovered from a woman over 75 with acute or convalescent COVID-19. This chain connects TRBV7-9 to TRBJ2-7; 9 nucleotides agree with TRBD1. CDR3 sequence reads: CASTLWDRDYEQYF. The CDR3 bases are TGTGCCAGCACCCTCTGGGACAGGGACTACGAGCAGTACTTC.